The clone carrying this T cell receptor beta chain was detected only a few times. This CDR3 spans 11 amino acids. Germline CDR1 and CDR2: DFQATT and SNEGSKA (reference sequence). Trimming took off 2 bases at V and 10 bases at J, with 9 bases between the two ends. The data are from a study of shared clonotypes between healthy human individuals. Study as a whole: Donor composition was a couple of women and three men, aged 18 to 49.

Naive CD8 cells comprised CD45RO-negative, CCR7-positively selected cells, excluding terminally differentiated effector memory CD45RA+ cells. TCRdb keeps only in-frame clones here, not all; method: immunoSEQ multiplex PCR. The sample has about 2,100,000 clones; approximately 94% are singletons. The V gene is TRBV20-1, the J gene TRBJ2-1; D uncertain. This clonotype originated in a young man in good health. Some clones in this sample may be carry-over from other donors' samples. The sequencing sample was made of naive CD8+ T cells from PBMCs. The CDR3 DNA follows: TGCAGTGCTAGACCCCTCCAAGAGCAGTTCTTC. This sequence encodes CSARPLQEQFF.